This note documents a single T cell receptor beta chain sequence. This clone's antigen is unknown. The record has no base qualities; no much larger clone is one base away. This entry is derived from a study of radiotherapy plus CTLA-4 blockade in lung cancer (dated by TCRdb to the late 2010s). For the wider study: Objective responses occurred in roughly 19% of enrolled patients, and about 33% achieved disease control.

Library prep was done by the immunoSEQ multiplex PCR assay. TCRdb limited this immuneACCESS table to in-frame rearrangements with V and J called. A share of clones is missing; checked studies link under half to unresolved V genes, and the rest is unexplained. Counted in this sample were approximately 73,000 clones; roughly 91% of them appeared once. Around 40% of the sample goes to the ten largest clones. On the study overall, not on this receptor specifically: Increased serum interferon-beta after radiation, together with early dynamic changes in blood T cell clones, were reported to be the strongest predictors of response. TCR clones derived from tumors expanded in peripheral blood after treatment with radiotherapy and ipilimumab.

V and J lose 6 bases and 2 bases, and a span of 17 bases separates them. The CDR3 covers 15 residues, taking in both the cysteine and the phenylalanine. Only the CDR3 part of the read is kept: 45 bases, read in frame from the first base. CDR1 and CDR2 are drawn from the germline V gene: MNHEY, SVGAGI. In this study, focal radiation therapy paired with CTLA-4 blockade (ipilimumab) was tested in patients who had chemo-refractory metastatic non-small-cell lung cancer. The sample in question was peripheral blood, obtained from a patient treated with radiotherapy plus ipilimumab. This receptor was obtained from a human donor with non-small cell lung cancer that progressed on radiotherapy plus ipilimumab. This chain is built from TRBV6-5 and TRBJ2-7, with the D call perhaps TRBD1 or TRBD2, each one matching 5 bases. The nucleotide sequence reads TGTGCCAGCAGCCGGGGCGTGAGAGGGGCCTACGAGCAGTACTTC. It encodes CASSRGVRGAYEQYF.